A selection of T cell receptor beta chains follows, all from one sample in a study of blood T cell repertoires in COVID-19. TCRdb keeps only in-frame clones here, not all; method: immunoSEQ multiplex PCR. Of 300,000 to 350,000 clones in the sample, roughly 89% were seen once. Sequenced input: peripheral blood. These receptors came from a woman under 30 who had recovered from COVID-19. CDR3s include the opening cysteine and the closing phenylalanine or tryptophan. A D gene is named only where the DNA matches it firmly. Clone size is shown for a subset of rows, as once, few, many or a class of expanded clone.

TGTGCCAGCAGCCAAGATTCTGCTGGAGGCAGGTTTGAAGCTTTCTTT CASSQDSAGGRFEAFF TRBJ1-1 NA NA 16 TRBV14
TGTGCCAGCTCTGATTTCGGAGGGAGACAAGAGACCCAGTACTTC CASSDFGGRQETQYF TRBJ2-5 NA NA 15 TRBV18
TGCGCCAGCAGCCAAGCTGGACAGGGGAATTCACCCCTCCACTTT CASSQAGQGNSPLHF TRBJ1-6 TRBD1 NA 15 TRBV4-3
TGTGCCAGCAGCTTAGCCAGAACCCGGGACATTAAAAGCACAGATACGCAGTATTTT CASSLARTRDIKSTDTQYF TRBJ2-3 NA NA 19 TRBV7-8
TGTGCCAGTTCCTTGAGACAGGCGGACTTCATCTACACCTTC CASSLRQADFIYTF TRBJ1-2 NA NA 14 TRBV19
TGCAGCGTTGATGATCAGGTCACTGAAGCTTTCTTT CSVDDQVTEAFF TRBJ1-1 NA NA 12 TRBV29-1
TGTGCCAGCAGCCCTGGGGGCGGGAGGTTCAATGAGCAGTTCTTC CASSPGGGRFNEQFF TRBJ2-1 TRBD2 NA 15 TRBV13
TGTGCCAGCAGCGGGACTAGCGGGAGAATCACAGATACGCAGTATTTT CASSGTSGRITDTQYF TRBJ2-3 TRBD2 once 16 TRBV2
TGTGCCAGTAGTATTGCGGGACAGGCGCTCAATGAGCAGTTCTTC CASSIAGQALNEQFF TRBJ2-1 TRBD1 NA 15 TRBV19
TGTGCCAGCAGCTCCACAACCGGGACAGGGGCCTATGGCTACACCTTC CASSSTTGTGAYGYTF TRBJ1-2 TRBD1 NA 16 TRBV11-2
TGCGCCAGCAGATGGGGGCGCGGCACCGGGGAGCTGTTTTTT CASRWGRGTGELFF TRBJ2-2 NA NA 14 TRBV4-3
TGTGCCAGCAGTCAAGAGGACTTCCGCTCCTATAATTCACCCCTCCACTTT CASSQEDFRSYNSPLHF TRBJ1-6 NA NA 17 TRBV6-2/TRBV6-3
TGTGCCAGCAGTCAACAGACAGGACCCTTTAGTTCACCCCTCCACTTT CASSQQTGPFSSPLHF TRBJ1-6 NA NA 16 TRBV5-6
TGTGCCAGCAGCTTCCAGGGTTTCACAGATACGCAGTATTTT CASSFQGFTDTQYF TRBJ2-3 NA NA 14 TRBV7-2
TGTGCCAGCAGCCGATCCCCCCAGAGGGGGGGCGGTGAGCAGTTCTTC CASSRSPQRGGGEQFF TRBJ2-1 NA NA 16 TRBV11-3
TGTGCCAGCAGCTGGGGACAGTACACAGATACGCAGTATTTT CASSWGQYTDTQYF TRBJ2-3 TRBD1 few 14 TRBV5-8
TGCGCCAGCAGCTTAGGACTAGCGGGAGCAGGTGAGCAGTTCTTC CASSLGLAGAGEQFF TRBJ2-1 TRBD2 once 15 TRBV5-1
TGCGCCAGCAGCCCCGGGACAGTAAACTATGGCTACACCTTC CASSPGTVNYGYTF TRBJ1-2 TRBD1 NA 14 TRBV4-1
TGTGCCAGCACCCGCGGGGGGGACAGGGGGAACACCATATATTTT CASTRGGDRGNTIYF TRBJ1-3 TRBD1 few 15 TRBV5-4
TGTGCCAGTAGTCAACAGCGAGAGAAGGGGGAAGCTTTCTTT CASSQQREKGEAFF TRBJ1-1 NA NA 14 TRBV19
TGTGCCAGCAGCTTAGAGGCCGGGTTCGCGGGAAACACCATATATTTT CASSLEAGFAGNTIYF TRBJ1-3 NA NA 16 TRBV7-2
TGTGCCAGCAGTTCCTTCCCGTCCACTGAAGCTTTCTTT CASSSFPSTEAFF TRBJ1-1 NA NA 13 TRBV6-5
TGTGCCAGCAGTCAGGCCCGGACAGGCTACTATGGCTACACCTTC CASSQARTGYYGYTF TRBJ1-2 TRBD1 NA 15 TRBV6-5
TGTGCCAGCAGCTTAGTTCGCGGCAGGGATGGCTACACCTTC CASSLVRGRDGYTF TRBJ1-2 NA NA 14 TRBV7-9
TGTGCCAGCAGCCGGGACAGGGGGGTGGACGAAAAACTGTTTTTT CASSRDRGVDEKLFF TRBJ1-4 TRBD1 NA 15 TRBV6-5
TGTGCCAGCATGAGGGGGACGAACACCGGGGAGCTGTTTTTT CASMRGTNTGELFF TRBJ2-2 NA NA 14 TRBV2
TGTGCCAGTAGTTTTCCGAGGACAGGGGGGAACACTGAAGCTTTCTTT CASSFPRTGGNTEAFF TRBJ1-1 TRBD1 NA 16 TRBV19
TGTGCCAGCAGCCAACATAATGAGCAGTTCTTC CASSQHNEQFF TRBJ2-1 NA few 11 TRBV14
TGTGCCACCAGTGCGGCAAGGACACCTGTCTACAATGAGCAGTTCTTC CATSAARTPVYNEQFF TRBJ2-1 NA once 16 TRBV24-1
TGTGCCAGCAACACGGGGGGGGTGGGCACTGAAGCTTTCTTT CASNTGGVGTEAFF TRBJ1-1 NA NA 14 TRBV6-5
TGTGCCACCAGCAGAGAGATGCCTCGCGAGAGCAATCAGCCCCAGCATTTT CATSREMPRESNQPQHF TRBJ1-5 NA NA 17 TRBV15
TGTGCCAGTAGTATCTCGTCGGGGGACAGGGCTGGAAACACCATATATTTT CASSISSGDRAGNTIYF TRBJ1-3 TRBD1 few 17 TRBV19
TGTGCCAGCAGCACCCTGACAGGACCAGGGACTGAAGCTTTCTTT CASSTLTGPGTEAFF TRBJ1-1 NA once 15 TRBV11-2
TGTGCCAGCAGCTGGGGTCGGGCAGGGGGCTCCCACTACACAGATACGCAGTATTTT CASSWGRAGGSHYTDTQYF TRBJ2-3 TRBD1 once 19 TRBV11-3
TGTGCCAGCAGCTTAGAACCAGCGGTGTCCTACAATGAGCAGTTCTTC CASSLEPAVSYNEQFF TRBJ2-1 NA NA 16 TRBV7-9
TGTGCCAGTACCGATACCCGGAGCACTGAAGCTTTCTTT CASTDTRSTEAFF TRBJ1-1 NA once 13 TRBV19
TGCGCCAGCAGCGGGGCAGGGGCTGGGTATGGCTACACCTTC CASSGAGAGYGYTF TRBJ1-2 NA NA 14 TRBV5-1
TGTGCCAGCAGCTTAATGTTCGCGGCCGCTCACAATGAGCAGTTCTTC CASSLMFAAAHNEQFF TRBJ2-1 NA NA 16 TRBV7-2
TGTGCCAGCAGCTTAGGCACTAGCGGACAGCAGTTCTTC CASSLGTSGQQFF TRBJ2-1 TRBD2 NA 13 TRBV7-8
TGTGCCACCAGCACCAGGACTAGCGGGAGTAATGAGCAGTTCTTC CATSTRTSGSNEQFF TRBJ2-1 TRBD2 NA 15 TRBV15
TGTGCCAGCAGCTTGGGACAGACAACTAATGAAAAACTGTTTTTT CASSLGQTTNEKLFF TRBJ1-4 NA NA 15 TRBV5-4
TGTGCCTGGGACCTAATGTACACTGAAGCTTTCTTT CAWDLMYTEAFF TRBJ1-1 NA NA 12 TRBV30
TGTGCCAGCTCACCATCCATGGCGGACTCTGGAAACACCATATATTTT CASSPSMADSGNTIYF TRBJ1-3 NA NA 16 TRBV18
TGTGCCAGCAGCTTCCGTGGCTACACCTTC CASSFRGYTF TRBJ1-2 NA NA 10 TRBV7-9
TGTGCCAGCAGCGTAGACAGCGGGGTCGGAGATACGCAGTATTTT CASSVDSGVGDTQYF TRBJ2-3 TRBD2 NA 15 TRBV9
TGTGCCAGCAGCTTGCAGGGGGCGGGAGACTATGGCTACACCTTC CASSLQGAGDYGYTF TRBJ1-2 TRBD1 NA 15 TRBV5-4
TGTGCCAGCAAACGACAGGAATCTAGCAATCAGCCCCAGCATTTT CASKRQESSNQPQHF TRBJ1-5 NA NA 15 TRBV19
TGTGCCAGTAACAATAGGGGACAGGGAGGTGAAAAACTGTTTTTT CASNNRGQGGEKLFF TRBJ1-4 TRBD1 NA 15 TRBV19
TGTGCCAGCAGTGAAGCGGTCCTATATAATTCACCCCTCCACTTT CASSEAVLYNSPLHF TRBJ1-6 NA NA 15 TRBV6-1
TGTGCCAGCAGTGGGAGCGGGAGCGTCGCAGATACGCAGTATTTT CASSGSGSVADTQYF TRBJ2-3 TRBD2 few 15 TRBV2
TGTGCCAGCGGGGCGTCCTTCTCTGGAAACACCATATATTTT CASGASFSGNTIYF TRBJ1-3 NA once 14 TRBV6-5
TGTGCCAGCAGCTTAGCGCCGGGTACCGGGGAGCTGTTTTTT CASSLAPGTGELFF TRBJ2-2 NA NA 14 TRBV7-2